This is a list of T cell receptor beta chains from one sample in a study of T cells after yellow fever vaccination. Via MiXCR, TCRdb re-called the 5' RACE reads, giving one row per CDR3 protein. The table shows fewer than 450,000 distinct CDR3 sequences, with less than 9.5% occurring only once. Here the sequenced sample was PBMCs, taken around 45 days after the first yellow fever vaccination. All receptors derive from a man younger than 35 who received the YFV17D yellow fever vaccine. Each CDR3 is given with its conserved first and last residue. The D gene is left open where the match is weak. Clone size is not always given. Where it is, it says once, few, many or a class for expanded clones.

v_gene: TRBV11-2
abundance: many
d_gene: -
len: 17
j_gene: TRBJ1-4
CDR3aa: CASSLEGRERNNEKLFF
CDR3nt: TGTGCCAGCAGCTTAGAGGGCCGGGAAAGAAATAATGAAAAACTGTTTTTT

v_gene: TRBV2
abundance: few
d_gene: -
len: 15
j_gene: TRBJ2-4
CDR3aa: CASSLGQIAKNIQYF
CDR3nt: TGTGCCAGCAGTCTCGGACAGATAGCCAAAAACATTCAGTACTTC

v_gene: TRBV18
abundance: many
d_gene: -
len: 13
j_gene: TRBJ2-7
CDR3aa: CASSPGPRGEQYF
CDR3nt: TGTGCCAGCTCACCAGGGCCCCGAGGGGAGCAGTACTTC

v_gene: TRBV6-5
abundance: few
d_gene: -
len: 15
j_gene: TRBJ2-3
CDR3aa: CASSYTLRGKDTQYF
CDR3nt: TGTGCCAGCAGTTACACGCTGAGAGGGAAGGACACGCAGTATTTT

v_gene: TRBV4-3
abundance: few
d_gene: -
len: 18
j_gene: TRBJ2-7
CDR3aa: CASSQVGMRGWVPYEQYF
CDR3nt: TGCGCCAGCAGCCAAGTAGGGATGAGGGGGTGGGTTCCCTACGAGCAGTACTTC

v_gene: TRBV4-1
abundance: -
d_gene: -
len: 15
j_gene: TRBJ1-5
CDR3aa: CASSRGRGTNQPQHF
CDR3nt: TGCGCCAGCAGCCGGGGCCGCGGGACTAATCAGCCCCAGCATTTT

v_gene: TRBV20-1
abundance: few
d_gene: TRBD2
len: 15
j_gene: TRBJ2-3
CDR3aa: CSASVRLALTDTQYF
CDR3nt: TGCAGTGCTAGCGTCCGACTAGCCCTCACAGATACGCAGTATTTT

v_gene: TRBV4-2
abundance: few
d_gene: -
len: 14
j_gene: TRBJ1-4
CDR3aa: CASSQGDLNEKLFF
CDR3nt: TGTGCCAGCAGCCAAGGGGACCTTAATGAAAAACTGTTTTTT

v_gene: TRBV5-6
abundance: many
d_gene: -
len: 14
j_gene: TRBJ1-2
CDR3aa: CASSFGRENYGYTF
CDR3nt: TGTGCCAGCAGCTTCGGACGGGAGAACTATGGCTACACCTTC

v_gene: TRBV29-1
abundance: -
d_gene: -
len: 16
j_gene: TRBJ1-2
CDR3aa: CSEYSKTELQTYGYTF
CDR3nt: TGCAGCGAATACTCAAAGACAGAGCTTCAAACCTATGGCTACACCTTC

v_gene: TRBV11-1
abundance: few
d_gene: -
len: 17
j_gene: TRBJ2-7
CDR3aa: CASSPLWGPISSYEQYF
CDR3nt: TGTGCCAGCAGCCCCCTATGGGGACCGATAAGCTCCTACGAGCAGTACTTC

v_gene: TRBV5-1
abundance: -
d_gene: -
len: 19
j_gene: TRBJ1-5
CDR3aa: CASSLAREGELYSNQPQHF
CDR3nt: TGCGCCAGCAGCTTAGCCCGTGAAGGGGAACTCTATAGCAATCAGCCCCAGCATTTT

v_gene: TRBV12-3/TRBV12-4
abundance: -
d_gene: TRBD1
len: 13
j_gene: TRBJ1-2
CDR3aa: CASSPWTGVDYTF
CDR3nt: TGTGCCAGCAGTCCATGGACAGGGGTTGACTACACCTTC

v_gene: TRBV4-2
abundance: -
d_gene: -
len: 14
j_gene: TRBJ2-4
CDR3aa: CASSVQLAKNIQYF
CDR3nt: TGTGCCAGCAGCGTACAACTAGCCAAAAACATTCAGTACTTC

v_gene: TRBV7-2
abundance: -
d_gene: TRBD1
len: 14
j_gene: TRBJ2-7
CDR3aa: CASSNNRDSYEQYF
CDR3nt: TGTGCCAGCAGCAATAACAGGGACAGCTACGAGCAGTACTTC

v_gene: TRBV2
abundance: -
d_gene: -
len: 11
j_gene: TRBJ2-5
CDR3aa: CASNEGETLYF
CDR3nt: TGTGCCAGCAACGAAGGGGAGACCCTGTACTTC